The 10 T cell receptor beta chains in this list originate from one sample, sequenced in a study of OX40 agonist ivuxolimab in advanced cancers. TCRdb's table, derived via immunoSEQ multiplex PCR, lists solely in-frame clones and lacks some. The repertoire includes about 25,000 clones, just over 85% of them detected once, and 35% to 50% sits in the top ten. The source was CD4+ or CD8+ T cells sorted from blood, collected in a trial of the OX40 agonist ivuxolimab. The receptor source for this set is an adult with an advanced solid tumor such as melanoma, head and neck, liver or kidney cancer.

This chain joins TRBV28 and TRBJ2-3; D unclear. The V gene lost 4 bases and the J gene lost 1 base, with 3 bases spanning the gap. Germline CDR1 is MDHEN and CDR2 is SYDVKM. The CDR3 covers 12 residues. CDR3 sequence (DNA): TGTGCCAGCAGTTGGGGCACAGATACGCAGTATTTT. Its protein product is CASSWGTDTQYF. The full variable domain, completed using reference TRBV28 and TRBJ2-3, is DVKVTQSSRYLVKRTGEKVFLECVQDMDHENMFWYRQDPGLGLRLIYFSYDVKMKEKGDIPEGYSVSREKKERFSLILESASTNQTSMYLCASSWGTDTQYFGPGTRLTVL.

This chain links TRBV7-6 with TRBJ1-1; D is uncertain. This CDR3 region has 13 residues. Germline-derived CDR1 and CDR2 are SGHVS and FNYEAQ. V lost 5 bases, J lost 0 bases, and 7 bases lay in between. CDR3 bases: TGTGCCAGCAGCCTAGACCTGAACACTGAAGCTTTCTTT. Translation: CASSLDLNTEAFF.

The chain recombines TRBV5-6 with TRBJ2-5; possible D gene TRBD2, 6 bases. The J call may not be correct, given that the DNA end is closer to TRBJ2-7. The CDR3 covers 15 residues. Germline assignment: CDR1 SGHDT and CDR2 YYEEEE. As DNA, the CDR3 is TGTGCCAGCAGCACCCTGAGGAGGGCCTACTACGAGCAGTACTTC. Amino acids: CASSTLRRAYYEQYF.

The chain has TRBV4-1 and TRBJ2-7, with 10 nucleotides matching TRBD2. The length of the CDR3 is 17 residues. Germline V gene data show CDR1 as MGHRA and CDR2 as YSYEKL. Trimming took 1 base from V and 2 from J; bases not matched to a gene: 8. The CDR3 is CASSQVLAGVGTYEQYF. The CDR3 DNA reads as TGCGCCAGCAGCCAAGTTCTAGCGGGAGTCGGTACCTACGAGCAGTACTTC.

The V gene is TRBV7-9, the J gene TRBJ2-3, with 8 nucleotides matching TRBD2. CDR1 and CDR2 from the germline V gene are SEHNR and FQNEAQ (reference sequence). With 5 bases clipped from V and 4 bases from J, the junction kept 8 bases outside the gene matches. The CDR3 consists of 15 residues. CDR3 in amino acids: CASSPRGGSADTQYF. The CDR3 region has the DNA TGTGCCAGCAGCCCTCGGGGGGGTAGCGCAGATACGCAGTATTTT.

This chain uses TRBV9 with TRBJ2-7, with TRBD2 matching 7 bases. The CDR3 has 14 residues. Per germline, CDR1 SGDLS and CDR2 YYNGEE. After removal of 2 bases from V and 5 bases from J, the junction contained 7 bases not matched to a gene. The CDR3 coding sequence is TGTGCCAGCAGCGTGGGCGGGAGTCCCCACGAGCAGTACTTC. Amino acid sequence: CASSVGGSPHEQYF.

The V gene is TRBV10-1, the J gene TRBJ2-1, with 11 bases lining up with TRBD2. This CDR3 region has 17 residues. Unmatched junction bases numbered 6, after V lost 2 bases and J lost 3 bases. Germline V lookup: CDR1 WNHNN, CDR2 SYGVQD (reference sequence). The CDR3 DNA reads as TGCGCCAGCAGTGAGGGAACCGGGACTAGCGGCTACAATGAGCAGTTCTTC. It specifies CASSEGTGTSGYNEQFF.

The rearrangement joins TRBV6-5 to TRBJ2-3; the D gene is possibly TRBD2 (6 bases). The V and J ends lost 0 bases and 4 bases respectively, with 14 bases between them. Germline CDR1 MNHEY, CDR2 SVGAGI. This CDR3 is built from 16 residues. As DNA, the CDR3 is TGTGCCAGCAGTTACTCCGGCGGGGAGGTTGCAGATACGCAGTATTTT. Encoded protein: CASSYSGGEVADTQYF.

V usage is TRBV15 and J usage is TRBJ1-5; D unresolved. Trimming shortened V by 0 bases and J by 7 bases, and 7 bases separated the two germline ends. Germline V gives CDR1 LNHNV, CDR2 YYDKDF (reference sequence). The CDR3 has 13 residues. The DNA for the CDR3 is TGTGCCACCAGCAGAGATCGGGGACAGCCCCAGCATTTT. Protein product: CATSRDRGQPQHF.

The chain carries TRBV5-1 and TRBJ2-1; 7 positions agree with TRBD1. The trim removed 0 bases at V and 7 bases at J, leaving 1 base unmatched. Germline V CDR1 and CDR2: SGHRS, YFSETQ. The CDR3 extends over 13 amino acids. The CDR3 protein is CASSLGQGNEQFF. In nucleotides, the CDR3 is TGCGCCAGCAGCTTGGGACAGGGTAATGAGCAGTTCTTC. Full variable domain (outside the CDR3, taken from reference TRBV5-1 and TRBJ2-1): KAGVTQTPRYLIKTRGQQVTLSCSPISGHRSVSWYQQTPGQGLQFLFEYFSETQRNKGNFPGRFSGRQFSNSRSEMNVSTLELGDSALYLCASSLGQGNEQFFGPGTRLTVL.